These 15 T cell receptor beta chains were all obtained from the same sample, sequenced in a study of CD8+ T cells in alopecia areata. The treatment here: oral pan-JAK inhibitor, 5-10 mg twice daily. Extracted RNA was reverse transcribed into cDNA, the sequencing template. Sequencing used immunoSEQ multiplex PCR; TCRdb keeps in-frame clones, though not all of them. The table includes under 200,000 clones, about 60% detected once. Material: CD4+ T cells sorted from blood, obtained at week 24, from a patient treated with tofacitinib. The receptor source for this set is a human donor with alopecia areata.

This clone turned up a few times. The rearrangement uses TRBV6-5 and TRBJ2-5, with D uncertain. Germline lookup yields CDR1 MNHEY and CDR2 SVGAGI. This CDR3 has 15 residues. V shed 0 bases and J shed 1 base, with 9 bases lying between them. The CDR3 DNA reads TGTGCCAGCAGTTACTCGAGAGGCAGCCAAGAGACCCAGTACTTC. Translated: CASSYSRGSQETQYF.

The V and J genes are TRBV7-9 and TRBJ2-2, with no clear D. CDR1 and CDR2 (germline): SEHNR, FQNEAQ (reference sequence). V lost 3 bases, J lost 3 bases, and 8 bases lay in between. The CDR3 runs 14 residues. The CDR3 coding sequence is TGTGCCAGCAGCTTCAACTTATACACCGGGGAGCTGTTTTTT. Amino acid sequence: CASSFNLYTGELFF. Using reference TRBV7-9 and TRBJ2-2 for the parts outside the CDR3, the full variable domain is DTGVSQNPRHKITKRGQNVTFRCDPISEHNRLYWYRQTLGQGPEFLTYFQNEAQLEKSRLLSDRFSAERPKGSFSTLEIQRTEQGDSAMYLCASSFNLYTGELFFGEGSRLTVL.

CDR3 region: CASSQFILYEQYF. The CDR3 DNA reads TGCGCCAGCAGTCAATTTATTCTCTACGAGCAGTACTTC. The chain has TRBV23-1 and TRBJ2-7, with D uncertain. TRBV23-1 is given ORF status, its function remaining uncertain. This CDR3 is 13 amino acids long. Trimming took 1 base from V and 3 from J, leaving 7 bases between them.

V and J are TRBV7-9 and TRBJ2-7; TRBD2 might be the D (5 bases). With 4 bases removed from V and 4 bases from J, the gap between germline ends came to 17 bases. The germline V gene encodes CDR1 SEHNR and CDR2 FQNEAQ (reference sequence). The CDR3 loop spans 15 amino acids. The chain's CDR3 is CASSSKAARRYEQYF. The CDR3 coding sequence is TGTGCCAGCAGCTCCAAGGCGGCCAGGAGGTACGAGCAGTACTTC.

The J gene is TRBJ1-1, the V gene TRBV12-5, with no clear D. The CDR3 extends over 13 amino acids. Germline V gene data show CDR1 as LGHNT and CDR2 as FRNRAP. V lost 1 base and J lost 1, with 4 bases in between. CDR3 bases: TGTGCTAGTGGTTTGGGTGGGAACACTGAAGCTTTCTTT. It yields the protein CASGLGGNTEAFF.

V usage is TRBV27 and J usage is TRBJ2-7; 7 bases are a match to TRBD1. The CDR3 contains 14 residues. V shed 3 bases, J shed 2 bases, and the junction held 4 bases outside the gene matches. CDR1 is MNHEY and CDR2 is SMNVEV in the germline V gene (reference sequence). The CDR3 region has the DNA TGTGCCAGCAGTTTTCAGGGGGTTACCTACGAGCAGTACTTC. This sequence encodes CASSFQGVTYEQYF.

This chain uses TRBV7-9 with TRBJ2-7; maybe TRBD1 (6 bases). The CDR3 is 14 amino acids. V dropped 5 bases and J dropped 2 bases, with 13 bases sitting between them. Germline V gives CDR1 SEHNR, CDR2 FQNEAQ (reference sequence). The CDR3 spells CASSGIGGTYEQYF. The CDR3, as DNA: TGTGCCAGCAGCGGGATAGGGGGAACCTACGAGCAGTACTTC.

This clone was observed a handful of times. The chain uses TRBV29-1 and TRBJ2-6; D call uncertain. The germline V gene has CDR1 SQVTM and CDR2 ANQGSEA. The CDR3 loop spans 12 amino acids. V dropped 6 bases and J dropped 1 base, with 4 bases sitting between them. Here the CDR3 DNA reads TGCAGCGTGACTTCTGGGGCCAACGTCCTGACTTTC. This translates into CSVTSGANVLTF. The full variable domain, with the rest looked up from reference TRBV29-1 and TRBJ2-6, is SAVISQKPSRDICQRGTSLTIQCQVDSQVTMMFWYRQQPGQSLTLIATANQGSEATYESGFVIDKFPISRPNLTFSTLTVSNMSPEDSSIYLCSVTSGANVLTFGAGSRLTVL.

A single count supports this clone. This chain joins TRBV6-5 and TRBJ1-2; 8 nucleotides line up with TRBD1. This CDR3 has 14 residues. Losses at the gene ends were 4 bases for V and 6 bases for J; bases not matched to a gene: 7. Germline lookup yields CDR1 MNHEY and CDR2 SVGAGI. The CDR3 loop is CASSSPDRGNGYTF. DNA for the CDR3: TGTGCCAGCAGTTCTCCCGACAGGGGAAATGGCTACACCTTC.

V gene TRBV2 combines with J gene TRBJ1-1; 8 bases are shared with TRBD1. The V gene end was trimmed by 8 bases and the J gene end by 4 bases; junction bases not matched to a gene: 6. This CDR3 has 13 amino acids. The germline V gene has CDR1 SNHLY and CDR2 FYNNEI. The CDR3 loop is CASASDRGTEAFF. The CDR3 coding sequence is TGTGCCAGCGCCTCAGACAGGGGCACTGAAGCTTTCTTT. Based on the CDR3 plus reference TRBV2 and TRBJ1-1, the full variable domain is EPEVTQTPSHQVTQMGQEVILRCVPISNHLYFYWYRQILGQKVEFLVSFYNNEISEKSEIFDDQFSVERPDGSNFTLKIRSTKLEDSAMYFCASASDRGTEAFFGQGTRLTVV.

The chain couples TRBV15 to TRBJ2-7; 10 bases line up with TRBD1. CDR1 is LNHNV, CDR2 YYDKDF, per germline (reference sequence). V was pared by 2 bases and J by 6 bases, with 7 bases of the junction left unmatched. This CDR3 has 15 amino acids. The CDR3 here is CATSRIPGTGVEQYF. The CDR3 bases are TGTGCCACCAGCAGAATCCCCGGGACAGGGGTCGAGCAGTACTTC.

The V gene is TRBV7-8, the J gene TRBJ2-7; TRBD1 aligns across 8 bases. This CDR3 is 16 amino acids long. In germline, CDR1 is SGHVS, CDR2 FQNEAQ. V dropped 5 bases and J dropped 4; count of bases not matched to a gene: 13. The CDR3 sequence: CASSVSDRGRVYEQYF. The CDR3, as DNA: TGTGCCAGCAGCGTGTCCGACAGGGGACGGGTTTACGAGCAGTACTTC.

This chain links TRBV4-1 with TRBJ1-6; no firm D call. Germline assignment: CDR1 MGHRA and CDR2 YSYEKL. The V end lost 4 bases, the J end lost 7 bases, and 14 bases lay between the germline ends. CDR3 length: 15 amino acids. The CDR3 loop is CASSLLGQANSPLHF. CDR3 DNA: TGCGCCAGCAGCCTCCTCGGGCAGGCCAATTCACCCCTCCACTTT.

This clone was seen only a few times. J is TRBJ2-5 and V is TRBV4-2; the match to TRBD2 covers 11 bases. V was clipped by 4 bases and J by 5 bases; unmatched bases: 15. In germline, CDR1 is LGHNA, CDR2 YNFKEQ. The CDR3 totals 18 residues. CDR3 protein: CASSRQGTSGGARETQYF. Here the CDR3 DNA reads TGTGCCAGCAGCCGGCAGGGAACTAGCGGGGGAGCACGGGAGACCCAGTACTTC.

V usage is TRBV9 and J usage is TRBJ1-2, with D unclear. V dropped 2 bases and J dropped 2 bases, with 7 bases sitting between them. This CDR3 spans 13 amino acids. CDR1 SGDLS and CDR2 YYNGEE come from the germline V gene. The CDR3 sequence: CASSVQENYGYTF. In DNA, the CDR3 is TGTGCCAGCAGCGTCCAGGAGAACTATGGCTACACCTTC.